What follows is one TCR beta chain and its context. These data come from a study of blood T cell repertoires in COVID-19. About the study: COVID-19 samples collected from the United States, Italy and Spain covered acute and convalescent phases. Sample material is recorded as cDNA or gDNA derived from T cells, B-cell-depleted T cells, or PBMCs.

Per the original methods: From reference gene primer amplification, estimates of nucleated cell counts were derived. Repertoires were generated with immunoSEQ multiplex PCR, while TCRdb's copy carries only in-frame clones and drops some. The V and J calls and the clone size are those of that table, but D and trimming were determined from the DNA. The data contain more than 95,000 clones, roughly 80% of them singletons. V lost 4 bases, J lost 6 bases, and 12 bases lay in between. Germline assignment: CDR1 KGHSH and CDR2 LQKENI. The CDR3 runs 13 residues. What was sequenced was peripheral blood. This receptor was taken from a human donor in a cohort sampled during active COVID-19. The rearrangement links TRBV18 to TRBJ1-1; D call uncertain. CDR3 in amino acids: CASSRGKEAEAFF. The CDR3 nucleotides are TGTGCCAGCTCACGAGGGAAGGAGGCTGAAGCTTTCTTT.